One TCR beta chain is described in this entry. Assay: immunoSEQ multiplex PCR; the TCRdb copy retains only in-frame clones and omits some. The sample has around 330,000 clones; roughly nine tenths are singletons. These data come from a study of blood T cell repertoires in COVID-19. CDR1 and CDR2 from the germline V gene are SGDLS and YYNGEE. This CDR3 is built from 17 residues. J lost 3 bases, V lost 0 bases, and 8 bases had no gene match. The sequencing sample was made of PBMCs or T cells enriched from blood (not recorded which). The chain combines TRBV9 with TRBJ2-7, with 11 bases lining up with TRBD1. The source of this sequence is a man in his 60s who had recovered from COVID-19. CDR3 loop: CASSVVGTGGLDYEQYF. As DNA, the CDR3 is TGTGCCAGCAGCGTAGTGGGGACAGGGGGTTTAGACTACGAGCAGTACTTC.